This TCR beta chain was observed in a study of OX40 agonist ivuxolimab in advanced cancers. CDR1 is MGHDK and CDR2 is SYGVNS in the germline V gene. Deletions cut 7 bases from V and 2 bases from J, with 9 bases between. CDR3 size: 13 residues. TCRdb's copy holds only in-frame clones and misses some; the assay was immunoSEQ multiplex PCR. The sample consists of some 40,000 clones, around 84% of them appearing once. The receptor was derived from an adult with an advanced solid tumor such as melanoma, head and neck, liver or kidney cancer. Sequencing used CD4+ or CD8+ T cells sorted from blood, obtained in a trial of the OX40 agonist ivuxolimab. The J gene is TRBJ2-1, the V gene TRBV25-1; a weak D match, TRBD1 (6 bases). CDR3 DNA sequence: TGTGCCAGCAACAGGGCCCCCTACAATGAGCAGTTCTTC. Its translation: CASNRAPYNEQFF.